Following are 11 T cell receptor beta chains from one sample sequenced in a study of shared clonotypes between healthy human individuals. Here immunoSEQ multiplex PCR was the method, and the copy in TCRdb shows in-frame clones only, minus some. Seen here are about 1 million clones, about 80% observed once, and the top ten hold approximately 1.3%. The sequencing sample was made of memory CD4+ T cells sorted from blood. The sample's subset: CD45RA-negative fraction. The receptors derive from a man younger than 35 in good health.

The chain couples TRBV7-2 to TRBJ2-2; D perhaps matches TRBD1 (5 bases). CDR1 is SGHTA, CDR2 FQGNSA, per germline. V shed 8 bases and J shed 1 base, with 8 bases lying between them. This CDR3 has 13 residues. CDR3 coding DNA: TGTGCCAGCTTCGGACAGAACACCGGGGAGCTGTTTTTT. It is translated as CASFGQNTGELFF.

V gene TRBV5-1 combines with J gene TRBJ2-2; a weak D match, TRBD2 (5 bases). CDR1 SGHRS and CDR2 YFSETQ come from the germline V gene. The CDR3 contains 13 residues. Between the trimmed V and J ends, which lost 2 bases and 4 bases, there was a span of 6 bases. CDR3 region: CASSFGLTGELFF. The CDR3 bases are TGCGCCAGCAGCTTTGGACTCACCGGGGAGCTGTTTTTT.

Details on this clone: This specimen includes other DNA sequences encoding the same CDR3. The chain uses TRBV5-1 and TRBJ2-3; no reliable D call. Per the germline V gene, CDR1 is SGHRS and CDR2 is YFSETQ. Trimming took 0 bases from V and 2 from J, leaving 7 bases between them. This CDR3 has 14 amino acids. This CDR3 reads CASSLGQDTDTQYF. The CDR3 DNA reads TGCGCCAGCAGCTTGGGTCAGGACACAGATACGCAGTATTTT. The full variable domain, its missing parts supplied by reference TRBV5-1 and TRBJ2-3, is KAGVTQTPRYLIKTRGQQVTLSCSPISGHRSVSWYQQTPGQGLQFLFEYFSETQRNKGNFPGRFSGRQFSNSRSEMNVSTLELGDSALYLCASSLGQDTDTQYFGPGTRLTVL.

The V and J genes are TRBV9 and TRBJ2-2, with 10 positions matching TRBD2. The germline V gene has CDR1 SGDLS and CDR2 YYNGEE. The junction had 4 bases not matched to a gene; V was cut back by 0 bases and J by 5 bases. This CDR3 has 16 residues. CDR3 amino acids: CASSVVSSGSTGELFF. CDR3 in DNA: TGTGCCAGCAGCGTAGTGTCTAGCGGGAGTACCGGGGAGCTGTTTTTT.

This clone occurred once. The chain carries TRBV29-1 and TRBJ2-6, with D perhaps assigned TRBD1 or TRBD2 (6 bases each). The CDR3 totals 18 residues. CDR1 is SQVTM and CDR2 is ANQGSEA in the germline V gene. Trimming left V 0 bases short and J 0 bases short, with 15 bases between. The CDR3 nucleotides are TGCAGCGTTGAAGATTGGGGGGCGGTAAGCTCTGGGGCCAACGTCCTGACTTTC. It specifies CSVEDWGAVSSGANVLTF.

The chain has TRBV6-5 and TRBJ2-2, with 10 bases identical to TRBD2. The CDR3 length is 15 residues. CDR1 is MNHEY and CDR2 is SVGAGI in the germline V gene. After removal of 5 bases from V and 4 bases from J, the junction contained 4 bases not matched to a gene. Here the CDR3 reads CASSPLAGVTGELFF. CDR3 DNA sequence: TGTGCCAGCAGTCCCCTAGCGGGGGTCACCGGGGAGCTGTTTTTT.

In DNA form, the CDR3 reads TGTGCCAGCAGCTTAAGGCAGCTCTCTGGAAACACCATATATTTT. This gives the protein CASSLRQLSGNTIYF. The chain employs TRBV7-8 and TRBJ1-3; D ambiguous. There are 15 residues in the CDR3. Per germline, CDR1 SGHVS and CDR2 FQNEAQ. V lost 2 bases, J lost 0 bases, and 8 bases lay in between. Together with reference TRBV7-8 and TRBJ1-3, the CDR3 gives the full variable domain: GAGVSQSPRYKVAKRGQDVALRCDPISGHVSLFWYQQALGQGPEFLTYFQNEAQLDKSGLPSDRFFAERPEGSVSTLKIQRTQQEDSAVYLCASSLRQLSGNTIYFGEGSWLTVV.

The genes are TRBV27 and TRBJ2-5; D is unclear. The CDR3 extends over 13 amino acids. Trimming removed 5 bases at V and 1 base at J, with 8 bases between. Per the germline V gene, CDR1 is MNHEY and CDR2 is SMNVEV (reference sequence). CDR3 amino acids: CASSPAFQETQYF. CDR3 DNA sequence: TGTGCCAGCAGTCCAGCTTTCCAAGAGACCCAGTACTTC.

The chain combines TRBV30 with TRBJ1-5; TRBD1 matches 8 bases. The CDR3 length is 18 residues. CDR1 GTSNPN and CDR2 SVGIG come from the germline V gene (reference sequence). The J segment lost 0 bases and the V segment lost 1 base, leaving 11 bases of the junction unmatched. CDR3 in DNA: TGTGCCTGGAGTGCCCAGAGGACAGGGTACTATAGCAATCAGCCCCAGCATTTT. This sequence encodes CAWSAQRTGYYSNQPQHF.

The chain recombines TRBV5-1 with TRBJ2-6; D is unclear. CDR3 size: 15 residues. The germline CDR1 and CDR2 sequences are SGHRS and YFSETQ. V lost 0 bases and J lost 0, with 4 bases in between. This CDR3 reads CASSLVFSGANVLTF. The CDR3 DNA is TGCGCCAGCAGCTTGGTTTTCTCTGGGGCCAACGTCCTGACTTTC.

This chain joins TRBV28 and TRBJ2-3; a weak D match, TRBD2 (6 bases). Deletions cut 2 bases from V and 2 bases from J, with 8 bases between. This CDR3 comprises 14 residues. Germline CDR1 MDHEN, CDR2 SYDVKM. This CDR3 reads CASSLGGATDTQYF. The CDR3, as DNA: TGTGCCAGCAGTTTAGGCGGGGCCACAGATACGCAGTATTTT.